Presented here are 4 T cell receptor beta chains from one specimen sequenced in a study of regulatory T cells in long-lasting Graves disease. Both iRepertoire HTBI primers and Arm-PCR of CDR3 regions were used to build the TCR beta libraries. TCRdb reprocessed the multiplex PCR reads via MiXCR and lists one record per CDR3 protein. The table includes a few hundred thousand distinct CDR3 sequences, approximately 22% detected once. Indicated time point: persistent/refractory GD, antithyroid drugs over 5 years with positive TRAb. Following extraction of RNA from PBMCs, that RNA was used to make the TCR library. Sequences were derived from peripheral blood mononuclear cells (PBMCs), sampled when the disease was refractory, from a patient treated with antithyroid drugs. These TCRs come from a female donor with Graves disease.

Ten or more counts support this clonotype. The chain carries TRBV12-3 or TRBV12-4 and TRBJ1-2; D might be TRBD1 (5 bases). The CDR3 totals 14 residues. The V end was cut by 5 bases, the J end by 3 bases, with 13 bases between. CDR3 amino acids: CASSLGTEHYGYTF. The CDR3 coding sequence is TGTGCCAGCAGTCTGGGGACGGAGCACTATGGCTACACCTTC.

This clonotype was seen at least ten times. The V gene is TRBV30, the J gene TRBJ2-5; D is ambiguous. V shed 2 bases and J shed 5 bases, with 6 bases lying between them. The germline V gene encodes CDR1 GTSNPN and CDR2 SVGIG (reference sequence). CDR3 length equals 11 residues. This CDR3 is CAWSYGETQYF. The CDR3 nucleotides are TGTGCCTGGAGTTATGGGGAGACCCAGTACTTC.

This clonotype was seen ten or more times. V is TRBV6-2 or TRBV6-3 and J is TRBJ1-1; D remains ambiguous. Trimming pared 2 bases from V and 3 bases from J, leaving 13 bases between. CDR3 size: 15 residues. Germline assignment: CDR1 MNHEY and CDR2 SVGEGT. The CDR3 DNA reads TGTGCCAGCAGTTACCGCAGTACGGTGGACACTGAAGCTTTCTTT. This sequence encodes CASSYRSTVDTEAFF.

This clonotype appeared many times. The chain couples TRBV28 to TRBJ1-1; tentative D call: TRBD1 (6 bases). Trimming left V 4 bases short and J 7 bases short, with 16 bases between. Germline V gives CDR1 MDHEN, CDR2 SYDVKM. The CDR3 spans 14 residues. CDR3 amino acids: CASSSYRVRNEAFF. The CDR3 DNA sequence: TGTGCCAGCAGTTCATACAGGGTACGGAATGAAGCTTTCTTT.